This entry describes one TCR beta chain. This specimen comes from a study of long-term antiretroviral therapy in people with HIV. Version v3.0 of the immunoSEQ assay ran at survey level. TCRdb's copy holds only in-frame clones and misses some; the assay was immunoSEQ multiplex PCR. The sample carries about 8,800 clones, about four fifths recorded once. The CDR3 covers 13 residues. With 3 bases removed from V and 1 base from J, the gap between germline ends came to 6 bases. Looked up from germline, CDR1 is LNHDA and CDR2 is SQIVND (reference sequence). The TCR originated in a man aged 40-49 years with HIV. The specimen was unsorted PBMCs, collected 1.8 years before starting antiretroviral therapy. The V gene is TRBV19, the J gene TRBJ1-2; D is ambiguous. CDR3 region: CASSMSLNYGYTF. The CDR3 nucleotides are TGTGCCAGTAGTATGAGCCTTAACTATGGCTACACCTTC.